The rows below give T cell receptor beta chains drawn from one sample of a study of human T cells and chemical hapten exposure. TCRdb fed the RACE reads into MiXCR, producing one record per CDR3 protein. The sample records under 450,000 distinct CDR3 sequences, approximately 4.4% being singletons. The sequencing used whole blood, collected in connection with sensitization to the hapten diphenylcyclopropenone (DPC). The receptors were gathered from a woman in her 50s with alopecia areata. Some clones in this sample may be carry-over from other donors' samples. CDR3s include the opening cysteine and the closing phenylalanine or tryptophan. A D gene is named only where the DNA matches it firmly. Size values are once, few and many counts, or a class for expanded clones, and some rows have none.

j_gene,abundance,v_gene,d_gene,CDR3nt,CDR3aa
TRBJ1-5,many,TRBV7-2,-,TGTGCCAGCAGCCCCAGGGTCGGCAATCAGCCCCAGCATTTT,CASSPRVGNQPQHF
TRBJ1-2,-,TRBV12-3/TRBV12-4,-,TGTGCCAGCAGTTTAACGGGGAGGGGAGGCTACACCTTC,CASSLTGRGGYTF
TRBJ1-2,many,TRBV20-1,TRBD1,TGCAGTGCTAGAGATGGAGGACAGGGGGAAGACCTTGGCTACACCTTC,CSARDGGQGEDLGYTF
TRBJ1-2,few,TRBV7-9,TRBD1,TGTGCCAGCAGCTCCCAACAGGGGCGTTTATCCAACTATGGCTACACCTTC,CASSSQQGRLSNYGYTF
TRBJ2-2,many,TRBV6-5,TRBD2,TGTGCCGTCCACACTAGCGGGGGAAGCACCGGGGAGCTGTTTTTT,CAVHTSGGSTGELFF
TRBJ2-7,many,TRBV28,-,TGTGCCAGCCGTACAGGAGGCTACGAGCAGTACTTC,CASRTGGYEQYF
TRBJ1-1,many,TRBV6-1,TRBD1,TGTGCCAGCAGTTCCCGACAGGGCGGTGTAGCTTTCTTT,CASSSRQGGVAFF
TRBJ2-2,many,TRBV19,TRBD1,TGTGCCAGTAGACAGGGGGTCTACACCGGGGAGCTGTTTTTT,CASRQGVYTGELFF
TRBJ1-6,few,TRBV20-1,-,TGCAGTGCTAGCGTCGGGGATCACCTCCACTTT,CSASVGDHLHF
TRBJ1-5,many,TRBV10-2,TRBD1,TGCGCCAGCAGGGGAGGGGGCGGGCAGCCCCAGCATTTT,CASRGGGGQPQHF
TRBJ1-1,many,TRBV5-1,-,TGCGCCAGCAGCTCCGATCCGCAGGGGACGCACACTGAAGCTTTCTTT,CASSSDPQGTHTEAFF
TRBJ1-1,many,TRBV6-5,-,TGTGCCAGCAACGGTCTACAAGGGGACACTGAAGCTTTCTTT,CASNGLQGDTEAFF
TRBJ1-2,few,TRBV9,-,TGTGCCAGCAGCGAGCAGTCACTTAACTATGGCTACACCTTC,CASSEQSLNYGYTF
TRBJ2-2,-,TRBV12-3/TRBV12-4,-,TGTGCCAGCGGGGCCGGGGAGCTGTTTTTT,CASGAGELFF
TRBJ2-3,few,TRBV4-2,-,TGTGCCAGCAGCCAACAGTTAGGCGGGGCTAGCACAGATACGCAGTATTTT,CASSQQLGGASTDTQYF
TRBJ1-1,many,TRBV30,-,TGTGCCTGTCCCAAGGGAGGAATGAACACTGAAGCTTTCTTT,CACPKGGMNTEAFF
TRBJ2-7,-,TRBV12-3/TRBV12-4,-,TGTGCCAGCAGAGTAGGGAACTACGAGCAGTACTTC,CASRVGNYEQYF
TRBJ2-7,few,TRBV7-2,-,TGTGCCAGCAGCTTAGGGTCCCGACCCTACGAGCAGTACTTC,CASSLGSRPYEQYF
TRBJ2-2,few,TRBV13,TRBD2,TGTGCCAGCACCCTTAGCGGGGACGGGGAGCTGTTTTTT,CASTLSGDGELFF
TRBJ2-7,few,TRBV27,-,TGTGCCAGCAGTTTGGGTAGCGCCAGCTCCTACGAGCAGTACTTC,CASSLGSASSYEQYF
TRBJ2-3,few,TRBV7-7,-,TGTGCCAGCAGCTTAGGCCTGGGGGGAGATACGCAGTATTTT,CASSLGLGGDTQYF
TRBJ2-7,many,TRBV4-3,-,TGCGCCAGCAGCCAGTTTACAGGGATTCTCTACGAGCAGTACTTC,CASSQFTGILYEQYF
TRBJ1-5,-,TRBV6-6,-,TGTGCCAGCAGTTACGTGGACAGAAATCAGCCCCAGCATTTT,CASSYVDRNQPQHF
TRBJ2-3,-,TRBV2,TRBD1,TGTGCCAGCAAAGAGAGGGACAGAGGAACAGATACGCAGTATTTT,CASKERDRGTDTQYF
TRBJ2-1,many,TRBV9,TRBD2,TGTGCCAGCAGCGTAGCTAGGCGGGGGGTTGACAATGAGCAGTTCTTC,CASSVARRGVDNEQFF
TRBJ2-5,few,TRBV6-6,TRBD2,TGTGCCAGCAGTTCATCCTACGGAGCGGGAGCCCAAGAGACCCAGTACTTC,CASSSSYGAGAQETQYF
TRBJ2-3,few,TRBV5-1,-,TGCGCCAGCAGCGCCGGAGCTCAGGATACGCAGTATTTT,CASSAGAQDTQYF
TRBJ1-1,many,TRBV13,-,TGTGCCAGCAGCTCGAGACAGGCTCAGAACACTGAAGCTTTCTTT,CASSSRQAQNTEAFF